This entry describes one TCR beta chain. Which antigen it targets is not known. This sample is drawn from a study of cytomegalovirus exposure and HLA in healthy donors (dated by TCRdb to the late 2010s). Context from the whole study: An earlier analysis of 587 of the donors reported 276 Gb of sequence data and 120 million or so unique TCR beta sequences from about 179 million T cells. An early release that covered about 600 HLA-typed donors contained around 300 gigabases of sequencing data and 75 million to 100 million unique TCR sequences. Of the 300 to 450 genotyped donors, roughly 80% were placed in the genetic ancestry cluster associated with self-reported Caucasian donors. The aim of the study was to test whether cataloging public T cell receptors could identify signatures of past pathogen exposure. The study profiled the T cell repertoires of more than 500 subjects by immunosequencing and related them to cytomegalovirus serostatus. Along with the approximately 700-subject first cohort, a separate validation cohort of over a hundred different subjects was used. To predict cytomegalovirus infection status, the study combined high-throughput TCR immunosequencing, statistical association of individual TCRs with disease status, and machine learning. In a later analysis, previously published TCR beta repertoires from 600 to 850 donors were re-analyzed and high-resolution HLA genotyping was added so that TCR occurrence patterns could be studied. Rather than drawing on any new phenotypic data, the later analysis identified candidate immune exposures from TCR beta sequences and the way those sequences occurred across donors. An earlier analysis of 587 of the donors used high-throughput TCR beta sequencing to judge whether each TCR beta V gene segment behaved as functional or pseudogenic. Donor age, sex, ethnicity and CMV serostatus were compiled alongside the repertoire data. A later genetic analysis took genome-wide SNP genotypes for about three fifths of the roughly 670 donors and used that subset as a discovery cohort. All discovery cohort repertoires had been generated on a single sequencing platform. Class I and class II HLA loci were covered by the typing at four-digit resolution. Typing coverage varied by locus: roughly 620-630 donors for A, B, C, DRB1 and DQB1; some 520 for DQA1; over 600 for DPA1; 400 to 480 for DPB1. Roughly 5 DR-DQ haplotypes were handled as single units for association and clustering, since linkage in the cohort was strong. Among roughly 400 genotyped donors of the cohort, an average of approximately 240,000 unique TCR beta nucleotide sequences was sequenced per donor, of which 15% to 20% were non-productive. Broad study findings and their caveats: A few of the identified cytomegalovirus-associated TCR beta chains were confirmed in vitro to be specific for cytomegalovirus antigens. Immune exposure information for the cohort was limited to CMV serostatus. Cytomegalovirus status was reported to be diagnosed by the classifier with high specificity and sensitivity in both the original and validation cohorts. A further reported finding was that TCR beta sequences accurately predicted the HLA-A and HLA-B alleles for most subjects in the first cohort. A later analysis found that HLA-associated TCR beta chains were more clonally expanded and had lower generation probabilities than equally common non-associated chains. Specific HLA alleles were associated with 15,000 to 20,000 TCR beta sequences at a false discovery rate of 0.05 in a later analysis. The presence/absence analyses assumed that sequencing depth was roughly uniform across donors, and that assumption may not be true. The study listed 150 to 200 TCR beta chains as associated with cytomegalovirus. Because HLA typing was unavailable for some donors at each locus, only the typed subset was used in association tests. A cluster of highly shared sequence variants was judged likely to be a technical artifact of the sequencing pipeline. Strong co-occurrence of HLA alleles, especially DR and DQ, made assigning TCR associations to individual alleles difficult. Over 15 rarely observed V segments, including chromosome 9 orphons, were excluded from the earlier analysis of several hundred of the donors because counts were too low. Correlated functional status among segregating V segments might be attributable to linkage disequilibrium, but an unknown experimental factor could not be ruled out. An earlier analysis of some 560 of the donors showed that most TCR beta V segments appeared in productive rearrangements either about 87% or about 30% of the time, which broadly matched IMGT annotations. In this cohort, only TCR beta chains were sequenced, and detectable features were limited by the absence of alpha or paired-chain data. A later analysis found that TCR association rates varied across HLA loci, with DRB1 alleles showing the most associated TCRs and HLA-C alleles the fewest. In a later genetic analysis, fewer N-insertions in productive TCRs were reported among donors in an Asian-associated ancestry cluster than the roughly 700-donor mean. A later genetic analysis associated a missense DCLRE1C variant with V-gene and J-gene trimming of TCR beta chains, and an independent cohort replicated the association. A later analysis found that most CMV-associated TCR beta chains appeared HLA-restricted, with HLA associations seemingly driven largely by CMV exposure. The authors suggested that the approach could potentially be generalized to other disease states and immunological phenotypes. In a later analysis, several top co-occurrence clusters were reported to appear linked to parvovirus B19, influenza, CMV and Epstein-Barr virus. Most TCR sequences were seen in very few donors, while some public TCRs were found in many individuals. The 87-base-pair reads could not distinguish some IMGT-functional V segments, including TRBV6-2 and TRBV6-3, so those segments were excluded.

The cohort was made up of 650 to 700 healthy bone marrow donors. Cohort members were all nominally healthy when sampled, although unrecorded immune exposures were likely present. The donor was CMV seronegative and belonged to the group of 380 or so seronegative cohort members. Every donor gave a peripheral blood sample, and the peripheral blood mononuclear cells from that sample were used for TCR beta sequencing. Genomic DNA extraction from the blood cell samples was performed with the Qiagen DNeasy Blood Extraction Kit. CDR1 is given as MGHRA and CDR2 as YSYEKL, both from the germline V gene. The CDR3 holds 13 amino acids from the cysteine to the phenylalanine. The kept DNA is CDR3 alone, 39 bases in frame from the first base. Cut back by 5 bases and 7 bases, the V and J ends lie 14 bases apart. Library prep was done by the immunoSEQ multiplex PCR assay. A mixture of 60 forward primers for TCR Vbeta segments and 13 reverse primers for TCR Jbeta segments was used in the multiplex PCR. A multiplex PCR assay on genomic DNA amplified the CDR3 region of rearranged TCR beta genes. Amplified TCR beta libraries were sequenced as 87-base-pair reads on the Illumina HiSeq System. The original pipeline was this. A later analysis counted around 72 million unique TCR beta chains across the 700 or so repertoires, and some 11 million of these chains were shared by at least two donors. Raw reads were error-corrected and collapsed into unique sequences by a nearest-neighbor algorithm in which closely related sequences were merged to remove PCR and sequencing errors. CDR3 sequences were aligned to IMGT reference sequences to assign V, D and J gene segments. Each retained sequence needed at least a six-nucleotide match to both a V gene segment and a J gene segment. A rearrangement was called productive if the CDR3 had no stop codons and remained in frame with V and J, and every other rearrangement was called non-productive. Following IMGT convention, CDR3 was defined as the stretch from the second conserved V-encoded cysteine to the conserved J-encoded phenylalanine. The earlier analysis of fewer than 700 of the donors excluded sequences that lacked an unambiguous match to a single V gene segment. In an earlier analysis of some 590 of the donors, a V segment was called functional when productive rearrangements were above 56.7%, and segregating when the standard deviation between donors exceeded 5%. A statistical classification framework was built to diagnose cytomegalovirus status from the catalog of TCR beta chain sequences. In a later analysis, TCR nucleotide sequences were compared against IMGT/GENE-DB human TR gene sequences so that V and J genes could be assigned. Using the TCRdist pipeline, a later analysis assigned CDR3 sequences along with most-parsimonious VDJ recombination scenarios. A later analysis defined each TCR beta chain by its CDR3 amino acid sequence plus V-gene family, and excluded reads lacking a unique V-gene family. To address suspected cross-contamination and a sequencing artifact, a later analysis removed roughly 640 highly shared, low-generation-probability nucleotide sequences. A later analysis calculated a clonal expansion index for each public chain from normalized within-repertoire ranks of inferred template counts. Generation probabilities in a later analysis came from a VDJ recombination model fitted to out-of-frame rearrangements, and those results were checked against IGoR. In a later analysis, TCR-TCR, TCR-HLA and TCR-CMV co-occurrence was scored with hypergeometric tests, and a repertoire-size bias correction was applied to TCR pairs. A later analysis estimated false discovery rates by permuting HLA or CMV assignments 20 times. A later analysis grouped co-occurring TCRs with DBSCAN, adding TCRdist sequence similarity when clustering within HLA-allele-positive subsets. Co-occurrence clustering excluded repertoires with fewer than 30,000 or more than 120,000 public chains, plus five with anomalous nucleotide sharing. Held by TCRdb, this immuneACCESS table contains in-frame sequences only and omits some clones. Under half of the omission traces to an unresolved V gene where checked; the cause of the rest is unknown. Clone size and V and J calls were adopted from that table, with D and trimming inferred from the DNA. The table of this sample itemizes tens of thousands of clones. In total, the top ten clones hold about 0.6% of the sample.

The TCR comes from a man aged 50 or older in good health and CMV-seronegative. The specimen sequenced was PBMCs. The chain couples TRBV4-1 to TRBJ1-2; no confident D gene assignment can be made. The CDR3 sequence is CASSSPRDFGYTF. The base sequence is TGCGCCAGCAGCTCTCCGCGGGATTTTGGCTACACCTTC.